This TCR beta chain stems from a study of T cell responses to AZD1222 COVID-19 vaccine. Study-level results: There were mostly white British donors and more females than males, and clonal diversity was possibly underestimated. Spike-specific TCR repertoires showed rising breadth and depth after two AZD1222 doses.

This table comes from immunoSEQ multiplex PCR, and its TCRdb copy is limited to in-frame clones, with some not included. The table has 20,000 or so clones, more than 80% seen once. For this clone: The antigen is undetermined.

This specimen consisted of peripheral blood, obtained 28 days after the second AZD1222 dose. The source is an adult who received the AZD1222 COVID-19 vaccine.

Written as DNA, the CDR3 is TGTGCCAGCAGTTACTCGACAGGCGCTCAGCCCCAGCATTTT. Translating gives CASSYSTGAQPQHF. This chain connects TRBV6-2 or TRBV6-3 to TRBJ1-5, with D tentatively TRBD1 (6 bases). CDR1 MNHEY and CDR2 SVGEGT come from the germline V gene. This CDR3 is 14 amino acids long. V lost 0 bases and J 6 bases, leaving 9 bases between the germline ends.